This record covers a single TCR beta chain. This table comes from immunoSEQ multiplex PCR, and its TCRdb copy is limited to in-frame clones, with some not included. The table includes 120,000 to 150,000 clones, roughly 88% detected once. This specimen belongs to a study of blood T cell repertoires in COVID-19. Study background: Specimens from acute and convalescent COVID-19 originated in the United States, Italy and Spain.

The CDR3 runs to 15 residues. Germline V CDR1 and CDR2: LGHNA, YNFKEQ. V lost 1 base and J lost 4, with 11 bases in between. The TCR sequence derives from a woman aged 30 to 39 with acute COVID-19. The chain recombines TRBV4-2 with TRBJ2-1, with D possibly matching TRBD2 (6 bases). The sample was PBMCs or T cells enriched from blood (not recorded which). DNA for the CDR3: TGTGCCAGCAGCCAAGCGGGAGTGGGGTACAATGAGCAGTTCTTC. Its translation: CASSQAGVGYNEQFF.